A single sample gave rise to the 7 T cell receptor beta chains below, sequenced in a study of regulatory T cells in long-lasting Graves disease. Libraries of TCR beta came from iRepertoire HTBI primers plus Arm-PCR of CDR3 regions. TCRdb itself ran the multiplex PCR reads through MiXCR, one entry per CDR3 protein. The sample records a few hundred thousand distinct CDR3 sequences, about 12% being singletons. Time point: newly diagnosed GD, antithyroid drugs for less than 3 months. TCR sequences were obtained from RNA taken from PBMCs. Another study also made use of these data, one on T cells in Graves' hyperthyroidism and ophthalmopathy.

The sample consisted of peripheral blood mononuclear cells (PBMCs), taken at new diagnosis, from a patient treated with antithyroid drugs. These receptors all stem from a woman between 18 and 29 years old with Graves disease.

This clonotype has at least ten counts. This chain joins TRBV2 and TRBJ2-7; 7 bases are a match to TRBD2. V dropped 2 bases and J dropped 2; count of bases not matched to a gene: 9. From germline, CDR1 is SNHLY and CDR2 FYNNEI. The CDR3 runs 16 residues. This CDR3 reads CASSETPGLKPYEQYF. The CDR3 nucleotides are TGTGCCAGCAGTGAAACCCCGGGACTAAAACCCTACGAGCAGTACTTC.

This clonotype was seen many times. The chain carries TRBV7-3 and TRBJ2-7; 7 bases agree with TRBD2. This CDR3 comprises 14 residues. Trimming at V came to 5 bases and at J to 5 bases, leaving 9 bases not matched to a gene. From germline, CDR1 is SGHTA and CDR2 FQGTGA. CDR3 nucleotide sequence: TGTGCCAGCAGCCCCATGGGGGGGAGGGACGAGCAGTACTTC. Translated: CASSPMGGRDEQYF. Full variable domain (missing parts from reference TRBV7-3 and TRBJ2-7): GAGVSQTPSNKVTEKGKYVELRCDPISGHTALYWYRQSLGQGPEFLIYFQGTGAADDSGLPNDRFFAVRPEGSVSTLKIQRTERGDSAVYLCASSPMGGRDEQYFGPGTRLTVT.

This chain connects TRBV12-5 to TRBJ2-1; D gene ambiguous. Germline CDR1 and CDR2: LGHNT and FRNRAP. Between the trimmed V and J ends, which lost 6 bases and 9 bases, there was a span of 15 bases. The CDR3 contains 13 residues. CDR3 sequence reads: CASGSQAGSEQFF. The CDR3 nucleotides are TGTGCTAGTGGGAGCCAGGCTGGTAGTGAGCAGTTCTTC. The complete variable domain, with remaining parts taken from reference TRBV12-5 and TRBJ2-1, reads DARVTQTPRHKVTEMGQEVTMRCQPILGHNTVFWYRQTMMQGLELLAYFRNRAPLDDSGMPKDRFSAEMPDATLATLKIQPSEPRDSAVYFCASGSQAGSEQFFGPGTRLTVL.

This clonotype was detected ten times or more. The chain joins TRBV6-1 to TRBJ2-5; 14 bases are a match to TRBD2. From germline, CDR1 is MNHNS and CDR2 SASEGT. V shed 5 bases and J 5 bases; nucleotides not matched to a gene: 10. This CDR3 spans 17 amino acids. The CDR3 DNA reads TGTGCCAGCAGTACCCGGACTAGCGGGGGGCCTGGGGAGACCCAGTACTTC. Translated, it gives CASSTRTSGGPGETQYF.

This clonotype has just a few counts. The chain links TRBV14 to TRBJ2-7, with D hard to call. Germline CDR1 is SGHDN and CDR2 is FVKESK. Trimming removed 5 bases from V and 3 bases from J, with 5 bases in between. This CDR3 is built from 11 residues. The CDR3 is CASSGYYEQYF. DNA of the CDR3: TGTGCCAGCAGCGGGTACTACGAGCAGTACTTC.

The table lists this clonotype with a count of one. Just one base apart from a much larger clone, this may be a read error. The V call is TRBV20-1, the J call TRBJ2-4; perhaps TRBD2 as D (6 bases). Germline V gene data show CDR1 as DFQATT and CDR2 as SNEGSKA (reference sequence). The V gene lost 3 bases and the J gene lost 6 bases, with 18 bases spanning the gap. The CDR3 loop spans 15 amino acids. CDR3 DNA sequence: TGCAGTGCTAGTTCAGGGAGGAGCCAGGGAAACATTCAGTACTTC. As protein: CSASSGRSQGNIQYF.

This chain uses TRBV4-2 with TRBJ2-3, with 8 positions matching TRBD2. V lost 1 base to trimming and J lost 2 bases; unmatched junction nucleotides: 11. CDR1 is LGHNA, CDR2 YNFKEQ, per germline. The CDR3 contains 18 residues. The CDR3 loop is CASSQGPSGGPPTDTQYF. In DNA form, the CDR3 reads TGTGCCAGCAGCCAAGGACCAAGCGGGGGCCCGCCCACAGATACGCAGTATTTT.